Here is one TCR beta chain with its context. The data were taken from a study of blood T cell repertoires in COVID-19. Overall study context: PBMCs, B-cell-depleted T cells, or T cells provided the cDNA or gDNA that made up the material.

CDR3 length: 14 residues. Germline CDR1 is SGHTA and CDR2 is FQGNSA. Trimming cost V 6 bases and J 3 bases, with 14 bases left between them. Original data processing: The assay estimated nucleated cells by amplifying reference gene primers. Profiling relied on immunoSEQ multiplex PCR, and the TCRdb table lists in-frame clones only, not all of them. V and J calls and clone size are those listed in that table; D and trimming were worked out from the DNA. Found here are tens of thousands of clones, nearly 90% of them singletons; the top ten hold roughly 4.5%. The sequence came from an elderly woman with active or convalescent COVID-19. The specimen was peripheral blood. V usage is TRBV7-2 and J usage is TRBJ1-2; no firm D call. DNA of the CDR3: TGTGCCAGCAGTTCGGCAGGTGTTGACTATGGCTACACCTTC. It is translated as CASSSAGVDYGYTF.